These 23 T cell receptor beta chains came from one sample sequenced in a study of graft-versus-host responses after intestinal transplantation. Which antigens these TCRs recognize remains unknown. Clones were sequenced by immunoSEQ multiplex PCR, and TCRdb holds only the in-frame ones, with some missing. The sample includes nearly 110,000 clones, 80% to 90% of them seen just once. The specimen comprised unstimulated CD4+ T cells sorted from spleen or lymph node cells, sampled before transplant. These receptors came from a human donor who was the organ donor for an intestinal transplant.

This clone was recorded only once. The chain links TRBV4-1 to TRBJ1-2, with D hard to call. V lost 1 base and J lost 6, with 9 bases in between. The CDR3 length is 13 residues. Per germline, CDR1 MGHRA and CDR2 YSYEKL. CDR3 DNA sequence: TGCGCCAGCAGCCAAGGTATGGGAGATGGCTACACCTTC. Protein sequence: CASSQGMGDGYTF.

This rearrangement joins TRBV12-1 to TRBJ2-2. TRBV12-1 is designated a pseudogene. The CDR3 loop spans 15 amino acids. The CDR3 bases are TGTGCCAGCAGCTTGGGCTGGGGACGGTCTGGGGAGCTGTTTTTT. Protein product: CASSLGWGRSGELFF.

V usage is TRBV9 and J usage is TRBJ1-6; D is unclear. In germline, CDR1 is SGDLS, CDR2 YYNGEE. The CDR3 totals 14 residues. Trimming cost V 4 bases and J 6 bases, with 11 bases left between them. DNA of the CDR3: TGTGCCAGCAGCCGGGCCACAGTTAATTCACCCCTCCACTTT. Translation gives CASSRATVNSPLHF.

The J gene is TRBJ2-3, the V gene TRBV9, with TRBD2 matching 13 bases. The junction had 10 bases not matched to a gene; V was cut back by 0 bases and J by 3 bases. Germline assignment: CDR1 SGDLS and CDR2 YYNGEE. This CDR3 is 19 amino acids long. CDR3: CASSVDTSGRAGWTDTQYF. The CDR3 nucleotides read TGTGCCAGCAGCGTAGACACTAGCGGGAGGGCCGGGTGGACAGATACGCAGTATTTT.

The chain couples TRBV10-1 to TRBJ2-3; D is unresolved. Germline V CDR1 and CDR2: WNHNN, SYGVQD (reference sequence). The V end was cut by 0 bases, the J end by 2 bases, with 0 bases between. The CDR3 contains 12 residues. The CDR3 is CASSESTDTQYF. CDR3 nucleotide sequence: TGCGCCAGCAGTGAGTCCACAGATACGCAGTATTTT.

The chain joins TRBV5-1 to TRBJ2-5; 9 nucleotides line up with TRBD1. With 3 bases clipped from V and 4 bases from J, the junction kept 10 bases outside the gene matches. CDR3 length equals 16 residues. In germline, CDR1 is SGHRS, CDR2 YFSETQ. This chain's CDR3 is CASSWWGQGGSETQYF. CDR3 nucleotides: TGCGCCAGCAGCTGGTGGGGACAGGGAGGGTCAGAGACCCAGTACTTC.

CDR3: CASSLSQIYGYTF. The DNA for the CDR3 is TGTGCCAGCAGCTTGAGCCAAATCTATGGCTACACCTTC. The V and J genes are TRBV5-5 and TRBJ1-2; D not certain. The V end was cut by 1 base, the J end by 4 bases, with 8 bases between. The CDR3 is 13 amino acids. Germline V gene sequence: CDR1 SGHKS, CDR2 YYEKEE (reference sequence).

This chain links TRBV10-1 with TRBJ2-3, with TRBD2 matching over 10 bases. Losses at the gene ends were 0 bases for V and 5 bases for J; bases not matched to a gene: 11. The germline gives CDR1 WNHNN, CDR2 SYGVQD (reference sequence). The CDR3 length is 18 residues. In DNA, the CDR3 is TGCGCCAGCAGTGAGTCCTCGGGGAGCGGGGGGGCCCAAGATACGCAGTATTTT. It encodes CASSESSGSGGAQDTQYF.

The chain joins TRBV27 to TRBJ2-3; D may be TRBD2 (6 bases). Per the germline V gene, CDR1 is MNHEY and CDR2 is SMNVEV (reference sequence). CDR3 length: 16 residues. V was clipped by 5 bases and J by 6 bases, with 21 bases between them. The CDR3 is CASSPSGLPLRDTQYF. The CDR3 coding sequence is TGTGCCAGCAGTCCTTCGGGACTTCCTCTGAGGGATACGCAGTATTTT.

V and J are TRBV6-1 and TRBJ1-2; 7 bases line up with TRBD1. The V and J ends lost 3 bases and 4 bases, in that order; junction bases with no gene match: 8. The CDR3 covers 15 residues. Germline V gives CDR1 MNHNS, CDR2 SASEGT. DNA for the CDR3: TGTGCCAGCAGTGACTCGACAGGGCGTACCTATGGCTACACCTTC. As protein: CASSDSTGRTYGYTF.

The chain couples TRBV5-5 to TRBJ1-5, with TRBD1 matching over 10 bases. CDR3 length: 15 residues. CDR1 SGHKS and CDR2 YYEKEE come from the germline V gene (reference sequence). The ends lost 3 bases at V and 2 bases at J; junction bases unmatched: 2. In DNA form, the CDR3 reads TGTGCCAGCAGCTCCGGGACAGGGGGCAATCAGCCCCAGCATTTT. Amino acids: CASSSGTGGNQPQHF.

J is TRBJ1-4 and V is TRBV5-4; D might be TRBD1 (6 bases). V was cut by 3 bases and J by 0 bases, with 15 bases left in between. Germline lookup yields CDR1 SGHNT and CDR2 YYREEE (reference sequence). CDR3 length: 17 amino acids. The chain's CDR3 is CASSYGTGSATNEKLFF. CDR3 bases: TGTGCCAGCAGCTATGGTACAGGGTCGGCAACTAATGAAAAACTGTTTTTT.

The genes are TRBV11-2 and TRBJ2-1; D may be TRBD1 (6 bases). Germline loops: CDR1 SGHAT, CDR2 FQNNGV. V lost 7 bases to trimming and J lost 4 bases, with 11 bases between them. The CDR3 runs to 13 residues. The CDR3 reads CASNPGQYNEQFF. In DNA form, the CDR3 reads TGTGCCAGCAACCCTGGACAGTACAATGAGCAGTTCTTC.

This chain uses TRBV7-9 with TRBJ2-5, with no clear D. This CDR3 has 12 amino acids. Looked up from germline, CDR1 is SEHNR and CDR2 is FQNEAQ (reference sequence). Trimming took 6 bases from V and 0 from J, leaving 5 bases between them. CDR3 sequence reads: CASRTDQETQYF. CDR3 coding DNA: TGTGCCAGCAGGACTGACCAAGAGACCCAGTACTTC.

This sequence joins TRBV6-1 and TRBJ1-1, with 10 nucleotides matching TRBD1. The CDR3 has 15 amino acids. Trimming cost V 3 bases and J 9 bases; bases outside gene matches: 10. Germline V gene sequence: CDR1 MNHNS, CDR2 SASEGT. CDR3 nucleotides: TGTGCCAGCAGTGACCGACAGGGGGCAGGTCGGAAAGCTTTCTTT. This encodes CASSDRQGAGRKAFF.

V usage is TRBV6-1 and J usage is TRBJ2-6, with D possibly matching TRBD2 (5 bases). CDR1 is MNHNS, CDR2 SASEGT, per germline. Deletions cut 8 bases from V and 0 bases from J, with 11 bases between. The CDR3 runs 15 residues. CDR3 sequence: CASFPGGSGANVLTF. The CDR3 bases are TGTGCCAGCTTTCCAGGAGGCTCTGGGGCCAACGTCCTGACTTTC.

The J gene is TRBJ2-7, the V gene TRBV11-2; D gene uncertain. Deletions cut 0 bases from V and 2 bases from J, with 14 bases between. Per the germline V gene, CDR1 is SGHAT and CDR2 is FQNNGV. The CDR3 totals 16 residues. In DNA, the CDR3 is TGTGCCAGCAGCTTAGATATGGCAGTTGCCCCCTACGAGCAGTACTTC. Translating gives CASSLDMAVAPYEQYF.

The CDR3 protein is CASTKNRGSNYGYTF. The CDR3, as DNA: TGTGCCAGCACCAAAAACAGGGGTTCTAACTATGGCTACACCTTC. The rearrangement links TRBV6-1 to TRBJ1-2, with TRBD1 matching over 7 bases. Looked up from germline, CDR1 is MNHNS and CDR2 is SASEGT. Trimming removed 7 bases from V and 0 bases from J; junction bases left unmatched: 8. The CDR3 has 15 residues.

This clone was observed a single time. This rearrangement joins TRBV7-9 to TRBJ1-1, with D unclear. The CDR3 consists of 13 residues. Germline V gene data show CDR1 as SEHNR and CDR2 as FQNEAQ (reference sequence). The V gene lost 2 bases and the J gene lost 2 bases, with 6 bases spanning the gap. The CDR3 nucleotides read TGTGCCAGCAGCTTACAGGCAAACACTGAAGCTTTCTTT. Translation: CASSLQANTEAFF.

The rearrangement links TRBV10-3 to TRBJ1-5; the D gene is possibly TRBD1 (5 bases). The CDR3 has 13 residues. From germline, CDR1 is ENHRY and CDR2 SYGVKD. Trimming took 8 bases from V and 8 from J, leaving 16 bases between them. The CDR3 bases are TGTGCCATCGGGGGGGGGATCTCGGAGCCCCAGCATTTT. It translates to CAIGGGISEPQHF.

V gene TRBV6-4 combines with J gene TRBJ2-1; TRBD2 might be the D (6 bases). The CDR3 is 15 amino acids. CDR1 is MRHNA, CDR2 SNTAGT, per germline. The V gene lost 3 bases and the J gene lost 6 bases, with 15 bases spanning the gap. The CDR3 region has the DNA TGTGCCAGCAGTGAAAGCGTGGGAGGTTTCAATGAGCAGTTCTTC. Encoded protein: CASSESVGGFNEQFF.

With regard to this clone: This sample includes further DNA sequences coding for the same CDR3. The rearrangement joins TRBV18 to TRBJ2-7, with D tentatively TRBD1 (6 bases). Per the germline V gene, CDR1 is KGHSH and CDR2 is LQKENI. V dropped 1 base and J dropped 2 bases, with 9 bases sitting between them. This CDR3 has 14 amino acids. In DNA form, the CDR3 reads TGTGCCAGCTCACCACGGCAGGGGACCTACGAGCAGTACTTC. It translates to CASSPRQGTYEQYF.

This chain links TRBV2 with TRBJ2-7, with 14 bases fitting TRBD2. Trimming at V came to 6 bases and at J to 4 bases, leaving 5 bases not matched to a gene. The CDR3 consists of 15 residues. Looked up from germline, CDR1 is SNHLY and CDR2 is FYNNEI. The CDR3 loop reads CASSRLAGGNYEQYF. The CDR3 nucleotides read TGTGCCAGCAGCAGACTAGCGGGAGGGAATTACGAGCAGTACTTC.